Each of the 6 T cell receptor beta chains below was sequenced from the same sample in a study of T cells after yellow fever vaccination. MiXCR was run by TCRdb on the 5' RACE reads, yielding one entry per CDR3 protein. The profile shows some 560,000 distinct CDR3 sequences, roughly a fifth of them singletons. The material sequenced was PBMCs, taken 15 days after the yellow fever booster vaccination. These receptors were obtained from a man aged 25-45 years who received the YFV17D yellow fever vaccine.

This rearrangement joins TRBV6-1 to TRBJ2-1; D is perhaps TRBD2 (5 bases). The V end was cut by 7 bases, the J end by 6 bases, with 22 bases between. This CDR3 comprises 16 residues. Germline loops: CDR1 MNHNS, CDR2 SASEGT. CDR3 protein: CASTPFGGLWPNEQFF. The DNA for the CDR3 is TGTGCCAGCACCCCTTTCGGAGGACTCTGGCCCAATGAGCAGTTCTTC.

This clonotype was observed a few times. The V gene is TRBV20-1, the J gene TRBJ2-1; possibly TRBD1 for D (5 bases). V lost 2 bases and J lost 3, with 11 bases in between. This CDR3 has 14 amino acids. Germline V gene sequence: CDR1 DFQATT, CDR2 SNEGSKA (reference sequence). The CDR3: CSARSGPNYNEQFF. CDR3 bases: TGCAGTGCTAGATCAGGGCCTAACTACAATGAGCAGTTCTTC.

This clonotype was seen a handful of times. The CDR3 sequence: CASSLEGVAGELFF. Here the CDR3 DNA reads TGCGCCAGCAGCTTGGAAGGAGTGGCCGGGGAGCTGTTTTTT. The rearrangement joins TRBV5-1 to TRBJ2-2; D is unresolved. The V gene lost 0 bases and the J gene lost 6 bases, with 9 bases spanning the gap. The CDR3 has 14 residues. Germline V gives CDR1 SGHRS, CDR2 YFSETQ. The complete variable domain, with remaining parts taken from reference TRBV5-1 and TRBJ2-2, reads KAGVTQTPRYLIKTRGQQVTLSCSPISGHRSVSWYQQTPGQGLQFLFEYFSETQRNKGNFPGRFSGRQFSNSRSEMNVSTLELGDSALYLCASSLEGVAGELFFGEGSRLTVL.

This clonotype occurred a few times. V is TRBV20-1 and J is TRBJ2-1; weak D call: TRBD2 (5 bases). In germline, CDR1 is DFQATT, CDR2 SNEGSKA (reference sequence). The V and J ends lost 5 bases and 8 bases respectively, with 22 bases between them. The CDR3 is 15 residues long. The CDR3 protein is CSAAMGSVTPHEQFF. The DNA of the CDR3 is TGCAGTGCTGCGATGGGGAGTGTGACCCCCCATGAGCAGTTCTTC.

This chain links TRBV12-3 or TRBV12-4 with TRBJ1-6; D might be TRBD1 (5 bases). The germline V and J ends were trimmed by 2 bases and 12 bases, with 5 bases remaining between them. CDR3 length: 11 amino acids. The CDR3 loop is CASSLRGPLHF. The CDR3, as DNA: TGTGCCAGCAGTTTAAGGGGACCCCTCCACTTT.

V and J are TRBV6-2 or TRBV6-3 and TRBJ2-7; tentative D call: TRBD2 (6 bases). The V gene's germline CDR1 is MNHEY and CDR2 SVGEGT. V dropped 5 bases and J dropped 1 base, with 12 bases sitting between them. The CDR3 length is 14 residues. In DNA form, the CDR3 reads TGTGCCAGCAGTCTCGGGGGAGAATCCTACGAGCAGTACTTC. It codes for CASSLGGESYEQYF.